The 30 T cell receptor beta chains listed next were all sequenced from one sample in a study of cytomegalovirus exposure and HLA in healthy donors. The PCR ran on 60 Vbeta and 13 Jbeta primers. TCRdb's table, derived via immunoSEQ multiplex PCR, lists solely in-frame clones and lacks some. The data contain roughly 240,000 clones, 82% of them singletons. Sequencing was performed on PBMCs. The receptors come from a woman in her thirties or forties in good health and CMV-seropositive.

This chain links TRBV21-1 with TRBJ1-1; no check of the table's D call, TRBD1, against the DNA was made. TRBV21-1 is a documented pseudogene. The CDR3 loop spans 17 amino acids. The CDR3 sequence is CASSKDGTDLMNTEAFF. The CDR3 region has the DNA TGTGCCAGCAGCAAAGACGGGACAGACCTAATGAACACTGAAGCTTTCTTT.

DNA for the CDR3: TGTGCCAGTAGTATAACGGACGGGATTCGGGCTAATGAAAAACTGTTTTTT. This encodes CASSITDGIRANEKLFF. The rearrangement joins TRBV19 to TRBJ1-4, with D hard to call. V lost 2 bases, J lost 3 bases, and 16 bases lay in between. This CDR3 is built from 17 residues. CDR1 and CDR2 from the germline V gene are LNHDA and SQIVND (reference sequence).

To note about this clone: A read error may account for a junction end that differs from germline. This chain connects TRBV7-9 to TRBJ2-7, with 12 bases aligning to TRBD2. Germline V gene data show CDR1 as SEHNR and CDR2 as FQNEAQ (reference sequence). The CDR3 has 14 amino acids. CDR3 nucleotide sequence: TGTTCCAGCAGCCTCGGACTAGCGGGAAGCGAGCAGTACTTC. Amino acid sequence: CSSSLGLAGSEQYF.

The chain is built from TRBV5-3 and TRBJ1-1, with D tentatively TRBD1 (5 bases). TRBV5-3 belongs to the ORF category, with a function that is uncertain. The CDR3 runs to 15 residues. Deletions cut 2 bases from V and 3 bases from J, with 14 bases between. CDR3 in amino acids: CARSLFKGQDTEAFF. The CDR3 DNA reads as TGTGCCAGAAGCTTATTTAAGGGGCAGGACACTGAAGCTTTCTTT.

The rearrangement uses TRBV7-9 and TRBJ1-1; D not resolved. Germline V gene sequence: CDR1 SEHNR, CDR2 FQNEAQ (reference sequence). V was shortened by 1 base and J by 1 base, with 7 bases between the two germline ends. The CDR3 loop spans 14 amino acids. CDR3 sequence (DNA): TGTGCCAGCAGCTTAGAACAGTCGAACACTGAAGCTTTCTTT. Translation gives CASSLEQSNTEAFF.

Remarks on this clone: In the same sample, other DNA sequences code for this CDR3. The chain couples TRBV7-9 to TRBJ1-5; 8 positions match TRBD1. J was trimmed by 5 bases and V by 1 base; bases with no gene match: 4. Germline assignment: CDR1 SEHNR and CDR2 FQNEAQ (reference sequence). The CDR3 is 15 residues long. The CDR3 spells CASSLGTGRYQPQHF. The CDR3 DNA is TGTGCCAGCAGCTTAGGGACAGGGCGATATCAGCCCCAGCATTTT.

This chain joins TRBV15 and TRBJ2-1, with D tentatively TRBD1 (6 bases). Between the trimmed V and J ends, which lost 4 bases and 4 bases, there was a span of 14 bases. The CDR3 consists of 15 residues. Germline lookup yields CDR1 LNHNV and CDR2 YYDKDF (reference sequence). In nucleotides, the CDR3 is TGTGCCACCAGCACCGCAGGGGTTGGGTACAATGAGCAGTTCTTC. This encodes CATSTAGVGYNEQFF.

The rearrangement joins TRBV7-2 to TRBJ2-3; D is unclear. Germline CDR1 is SGHTA and CDR2 is FQGNSA. CDR3 length equals 15 residues. V lost 1 base and J lost 4, with 12 bases in between. CDR3 bases: TGTGCCAGCAGCTTAGGCCCGGTGGTTTCAGATACGCAGTATTTT. Translating gives CASSLGPVVSDTQYF.

The gene calls are TRBV30 and TRBJ2-7, with 7 nucleotides matching TRBD1. The CDR3 has 15 residues. CDR1 GTSNPN and CDR2 SVGIG come from the germline V gene (reference sequence). Germline trimming cut 7 bases from V and 0 bases from J; bases unmatched to any gene: 12. CDR3 nucleotides: TGTGCCTCCCGGACAGGAGGATCTTCCTCCTACGAGCAGTACTTC. Protein sequence: CASRTGGSSSYEQYF.

This chain uses TRBV30 with TRBJ2-3; the D is unclear. In germline, CDR1 is GTSNPN, CDR2 SVGIG (reference sequence). Trimming left V 5 bases short and J 5 bases short, with 14 bases between. CDR3 length: 13 amino acids. The CDR3 DNA follows: TGTGCCTGGGACCCCCGATCGGGAGATACGCAGTATTTT. This translates into CAWDPRSGDTQYF.

This chain connects TRBV28 to TRBJ2-1; TRBD2 agrees at 8 bases. This CDR3 region has 16 residues. CDR1 and CDR2 (germline): MDHEN, SYDVKM. Trimming removed 5 bases from V and 1 base from J; junction bases left unmatched: 7. This CDR3 reads CASSVTGTRSYNEQFF. CDR3 coding DNA: TGTGCCAGCAGTGTCACCGGGACTAGATCCTACAATGAGCAGTTCTTC.

The rearrangement uses TRBV7-6 and TRBJ1-2; 9 bases are a match to TRBD1. Trimming took 3 bases from V and 8 from J; bases not matched to a gene: 4. CDR1 and CDR2 (germline): SGHVS, FNYEAQ. CDR3 length equals 13 residues. CDR3 residues: CASSFTTGGGYTF. In DNA, the CDR3 is TGTGCCAGCAGCTTTACAACAGGGGGCGGCTACACCTTC.

The V gene is TRBV14, the J gene TRBJ2-3, with 9 positions matching TRBD2. CDR1 is SGHDN and CDR2 is FVKESK in the germline V gene. The CDR3 spans 16 residues. J was trimmed by 7 bases and V by 4 bases; bases with no gene match: 12. The CDR3 loop is CASSRGGSGRGNTQYF. In nucleotides, the CDR3 is TGTGCCAGCAGCCGAGGCGGTAGCGGGAGAGGGAATACGCAGTATTTT.

The chain carries TRBV7-2 and TRBJ2-3, with TRBD2 matching 9 bases. Losses at the gene ends were 8 bases for V and 7 bases for J; bases not matched to a gene: 10. The CDR3 sequence is 14 residues long. Looked up from germline, CDR1 is SGHTA and CDR2 is FQGNSA. The CDR3, as DNA: TGTGCCAGCTCTGAAGCGGGAGGAATTTATACGCAGTATTTT. Its protein product is CASSEAGGIYTQYF.

J is TRBJ1-5 and V is TRBV11-2; D perhaps matches TRBD1 (6 bases). The CDR3 has 16 residues. With 0 bases removed from V and 10 bases from J, the gap between germline ends came to 19 bases. Germline V gene lookup returns CDR1 SGHAT and CDR2 FQNNGV. This CDR3 is CASSLDSGTGIKPQHF. The CDR3 nucleotides read TGTGCCAGCAGCTTAGATTCCGGAACAGGGATTAAACCCCAGCATTTT.

This rearrangement joins TRBV6-4 to TRBJ2-4; TRBD2 might be the D (7 bases). Trimming shortened V by 11 bases and J by 0 bases, and 17 bases separated the two germline ends. Germline loops: CDR1 MRHNA, CDR2 SNTAGT. The CDR3 loop spans 15 amino acids. CDR3 nucleotides: TGTGCCGGAAAACAGGGAGGGATAGCCAAAAACATTCAGTACTTC. Protein product: CAGKQGGIAKNIQYF.

The J gene is TRBJ1-4, the V gene TRBV30; 8 bases map to TRBD1. V lost 1 base and J lost 3; bases outside the gene matches: 4. This CDR3 has 15 amino acids. Germline V gives CDR1 GTSNPN, CDR2 SVGIG (reference sequence). The chain's CDR3 is CAWSAYRGSNEKLFF. The DNA of the CDR3 is TGTGCCTGGAGTGCCTACAGGGGGTCTAATGAAAAACTGTTTTTT.

The rearrangement uses TRBV5-4 and TRBJ2-3; TRBD2 matches at 8 bases. The germline gives CDR1 SGHNT, CDR2 YYREEE (reference sequence). This CDR3 is 15 amino acids long. Trimming cost V 2 bases and J 4 bases; bases outside gene matches: 6. In DNA, the CDR3 is TGTGCCAGCAGCTTATATCGGGGGGGCCCAGATACGCAGTATTTT. Encoded protein: CASSLYRGGPDTQYF.

With respect to this clone: Other DNA variants within this sample encode the same CDR3. This chain joins TRBV30 and TRBJ2-7; D is unresolved. The germline CDR1 and CDR2 sequences are GTSNPN and SVGIG (reference sequence). This CDR3 contains 12 residues. V was trimmed by 0 bases and J by 2 bases, leaving 5 bases between them. The CDR3, as DNA: TGTGCCTGGAGTGTACTGACCTACGAGCAGTACTTC. It codes for CAWSVLTYEQYF. Full variable domain (remainder filled in from reference TRBV30 and TRBJ2-7): SQTIHQWPATLVQPVGSPLSLECTVEGTSNPNLYWYRQAAGRGLQLLFYSVGIGQISSEVPQNLSASRPQDRQFILSSKKLLLSDSGFYLCAWSVLTYEQYFGPGTRLTVT.

V gene TRBV19 combines with J gene TRBJ1-1; possibly TRBD1 for D (6 bases). The V end was cut by 10 bases, the J end by 1 base, with 7 bases between. Per the germline V gene, CDR1 is LNHDA and CDR2 is SQIVND (reference sequence). This CDR3 has 11 residues. CDR3 sequence (DNA): TGTGCCACGACAGGGAACACTGAAGCTTTCTTT. The encoded protein is CATTGNTEAFF.

DNA of the CDR3: TGTGCCAGCAGCTTGGTTCTGGCAGGGGGCCGTGTAATCACTGAAGCTTTCTTT. Its translation is CASSLVLAGGRVITEAFF. The genes are TRBV5-6 and TRBJ1-1; 8 nucleotides line up with TRBD1. The CDR3 extends over 18 amino acids. Germline V gene lookup returns CDR1 SGHDT and CDR2 YYEEEE. J lost 4 bases, V lost 0 bases, and 14 bases had no gene match.

The genes are TRBV11-2 and TRBJ2-5, with D unclear. Trimming removed 1 base at V and 4 bases at J, with 4 bases between. The CDR3 runs 12 residues. Germline CDR1 reads SGHAT; CDR2 reads FQNNGV. The CDR3 nucleotides read TGTGCCAGCAGCTTAGTGCGAGAGACCCAGTACTTC. Its protein is CASSLVRETQYF.

The rearrangement joins TRBV27 to TRBJ1-2; D may be TRBD1 (6 bases). Germline CDR1 is MNHEY and CDR2 is SMNVEV (reference sequence). With 3 bases removed from V and 4 bases from J, the gap between germline ends came to 9 bases. The CDR3 spans 13 residues. The CDR3 region has the DNA TGTGCCAGCAGTTTGGGGGGGCCCTATGGCTACACCTTC. Protein: CASSLGGPYGYTF.

The chain employs TRBV19 and TRBJ1-1; no clear D gene. This CDR3 is built from 15 residues. Per germline, CDR1 LNHDA and CDR2 SQIVND (reference sequence). V lost 7 bases, J lost 7 bases, and 22 bases lay in between. The CDR3 coding sequence is TGTGCCAGTACCGACCCGGGATCCCCAAGCGATGAAGCTTTCTTT. This encodes CASTDPGSPSDEAFF.

The chain links TRBV30 to TRBJ1-3, with D possibly being TRBD1 (6 bases). The ends were cut back, 7 bases at V and 0 bases at J, with 16 bases in the middle. CDR3 length: 15 amino acids. Germline-derived CDR1 and CDR2 are GTSNPN and SVGIG (reference sequence). CDR3 bases: TGTGCCTTTTCCCGACAGGATACCTCTGGAAACACCATATATTTT. This translates into CAFSRQDTSGNTIYF.

Here the CDR3 reads CASSSRQKPGQRWYGYTF. CDR3 coding DNA: TGTGCCAGTAGCTCTCGACAGAAACCGGGACAGCGGTGGTATGGCTACACCTTC. J is TRBJ1-2 and V is TRBV19, with 7 bases lining up with TRBD1. CDR1 LNHDA and CDR2 SQIVND come from the germline V gene (reference sequence). Losses at the gene ends were 6 bases for V and 5 bases for J; bases not matched to a gene: 21. The CDR3 contains 18 residues.

This chain uses TRBV7-9 with TRBJ2-7, with TRBD2 as a possible D gene (6 bases). The V gene lost 3 bases and the J gene lost 2 bases, with 11 bases spanning the gap. The CDR3 runs 14 residues. Germline V gene sequence: CDR1 SEHNR, CDR2 FQNEAQ (reference sequence). CDR3 nucleotide sequence: TGTGCCAGCAGCTTCCGGGACTTTACCTACGAGCAGTACTTC. Protein product: CASSFRDFTYEQYF.

This rearrangement joins TRBV21-1 to TRBJ1-2; TRBD1, the table's D call, was not compared with the DNA. TRBV21-1 is marked as a pseudogene. The CDR3 totals 18 residues. As DNA, the CDR3 is TGTGCCAGCAGTAAAAGAAAAGAGACAGGGACACACTACTATGGCTACACCTTC. As protein: CASSKRKETGTHYYGYTF.

The rearrangement joins TRBV6-5 to TRBJ1-1; tentative D call: TRBD1 (6 bases). This CDR3 spans 14 amino acids. V was clipped by 6 bases and J by 4 bases, with 15 bases between them. Germline lookup yields CDR1 MNHEY and CDR2 SVGAGI. Here the CDR3 reads CASSLTGAFTEAFF. As DNA, the CDR3 is TGTGCCAGCAGCCTGACAGGTGCTTTCACTGAAGCTTTCTTT.

The chain employs TRBV4-2 and TRBJ2-7; 7 bases are a match to TRBD1. Germline V gene lookup returns CDR1 LGHNA and CDR2 YNFKEQ. The CDR3 runs to 13 residues. J was trimmed by 9 bases and V by 1 base; bases with no gene match: 6. This CDR3 reads CASSQGDRDRQYF. CDR3 DNA sequence: TGTGCCAGCAGCCAAGGGGACCGGGACAGGCAGTACTTC.